One and the same sample provided the 21 T cell receptor beta chains below, sequenced in a study of blood T cell repertoires in COVID-19. Some clones are missing from TCRdb's copy, which holds only in-frame ones; the method was immunoSEQ multiplex PCR. The table lists a few hundred thousand clones, 75% to 85% of them singletons. The specimen sequenced was peripheral blood. The receptors shown here come from a man aged 45-60 years with active or convalescent COVID-19.

Points on this clone: At the DNA level, this CDR3 is encoded by other sequences in the same sample as well. The chain employs TRBV6-5 and TRBJ2-7; the match to TRBD1 covers 7 bases. The junction had 2 bases not matched to a gene; V was cut back by 3 bases and J by 3 bases. Germline CDR1 is MNHEY and CDR2 is SVGAGI. The CDR3 contains 13 residues. CDR3 sequence (DNA): TGTGCCAGCAGTTATCGGACAGGCTACGAGCAGTACTTC. Translated: CASSYRTGYEQYF.

The chain is built from TRBV20-1 and TRBJ2-3; no firm D call. CDR3 length: 11 amino acids. Germline V gene lookup returns CDR1 DFQATT and CDR2 SNEGSKA (reference sequence). V was shortened by 2 bases and J by 5 bases, with 5 bases between the two germline ends. For the CDR3, the DNA is TGCAGTGCTAGACCAGGAGATACGCAGTATTTT. Its translation: CSARPGDTQYF.

The V gene is TRBV5-4, the J gene TRBJ2-1; 8 nucleotides line up with TRBD2. This CDR3 is 18 amino acids long. In germline, CDR1 is SGHNT, CDR2 YYREEE (reference sequence). V was pared by 4 bases and J by 0 bases, with 12 bases of the junction left unmatched. CDR3 region: CASSAGGLRGSSYNEQFF. The CDR3 bases are TGTGCCAGCAGCGCGGGGGGCCTACGCGGAAGCTCCTACAATGAGCAGTTCTTC.

The chain combines TRBV4-3 with TRBJ2-1; 13 nucleotides agree with TRBD2. The CDR3 contains 17 residues. The V segment lost 2 bases and the J segment 5 bases; nucleotides outside the gene matches: 6. The germline CDR1 and CDR2 sequences are LGHNA and YSLEER. CDR3 coding DNA: TGCGCCAGCAGCCAACTACTAGCGGGGGGGCCGAACAATGAGCAGTTCTTC. Its protein product is CASSQLLAGGPNNEQFF.

V gene TRBV7-5 combines with J gene TRBJ2-7; the table names TRBD1, a call not compared with the DNA. TRBV7-5 is tagged as a pseudogene. This CDR3 region has 13 residues. The CDR3 DNA reads as TGTGTCAGGCCACCGGGACAGCCATACGAGCAGTACTTC. Its translation is CVRPPGQPYEQYF.

The chain is built from TRBV9 and TRBJ1-6; D not certain. The length of the CDR3 is 17 residues. The germline gives CDR1 SGDLS, CDR2 YYNGEE. Trimming removed 0 bases from V and 6 bases from J, with 16 bases in between. CDR3: CASSVANGDPFNSPLHF. The CDR3 DNA reads as TGTGCCAGCAGCGTAGCTAATGGAGATCCCTTTAATTCACCCCTCCACTTT.

CDR3 sequence: CASSLFGDRGEKLFF. Written as DNA, the CDR3 is TGTGCCAGCAGCTTGTTTGGTGACAGGGGAGAAAAACTGTTTTTT. V and J are TRBV5-6 and TRBJ1-4, with TRBD1 matching over 8 bases. The CDR3 totals 15 residues. Trimming at V came to 1 base and at J to 8 bases, leaving 7 bases not matched to a gene. Germline CDR1 and CDR2: SGHDT and YYEEEE.

The V and J genes are TRBV6-5 and TRBJ1-4; D not resolved. The CDR3 consists of 14 residues. V was pared by 4 bases and J by 0 bases, with 6 bases between. The germline V gene has CDR1 MNHEY and CDR2 SVGAGI. In nucleotides, the CDR3 is TGTGCCAGCAGTTCTATAGCAACTAATGAAAAACTGTTTTTT. Translated, it gives CASSSIATNEKLFF.

The rearrangement joins TRBV19 to TRBJ2-5, with D perhaps matching TRBD1 (6 bases). The CDR3 is 13 residues long. Germline loops: CDR1 LNHDA, CDR2 SQIVND (reference sequence). Trimming removed 6 bases at V and 5 bases at J, with 13 bases between. In DNA form, the CDR3 reads TGTGCCAGTAGCAGGGGCTCGAGGGAGACCCAGTACTTC. Amino acids: CASSRGSRETQYF.

This clone appeared a few times. The chain joins TRBV11-2 to TRBJ1-1; TRBD1 agrees at 9 bases. The CDR3 extends over 16 amino acids. Trimming cost V 5 bases and J 1 base; bases outside gene matches: 8. Germline V gene lookup returns CDR1 SGHAT and CDR2 FQNNGV. CDR3 residues: CASSIRTGAGNTEAFF. The CDR3 DNA reads as TGTGCCAGCAGCATCCGGACAGGGGCGGGGAACACTGAAGCTTTCTTT.

The chain combines TRBV28 with TRBJ1-3, with TRBD1 as a possible D gene (5 bases). V gave up 0 bases and J gave up 1 base, with 7 bases separating them. Germline CDR1 is MDHEN and CDR2 is SYDVKM. The CDR3 contains 15 residues. The CDR3 sequence: CASSLWGGSGNTIYF. The CDR3 bases are TGTGCCAGCAGTTTATGGGGGGGATCTGGAAACACCATATATTTT.

The gene calls are TRBV2 and TRBJ1-6; a possible D gene is TRBD1 (5 bases). CDR3 length: 14 residues. In germline, CDR1 is SNHLY, CDR2 FYNNEI. The ends were cut back, 4 bases at V and 8 bases at J, with 12 bases in the middle. CDR3 sequence (DNA): TGTGCCAGCAGTGCTAGGGGCCGGGATTCACCCCTCCACTTT. Protein sequence: CASSARGRDSPLHF.

J is TRBJ2-2 and V is TRBV4-3; D gene ambiguous. Trimming took 0 bases from V and 1 from J, leaving 15 bases between them. Germline assignment: CDR1 LGHNA and CDR2 YSLEER. The CDR3 length is 18 residues. The CDR3 nucleotides are TGCGCCAGCAGCCAAGAAGTCGCACAGAAATTGAACACCGGGGAGCTGTTTTTT. Protein sequence: CASSQEVAQKLNTGELFF.

The V gene is TRBV6-5, the J gene TRBJ1-1; 7 bases are a match to TRBD1. Germline V gene sequence: CDR1 MNHEY, CDR2 SVGAGI. V gave up 0 bases and J gave up 11 bases; unmatched junction bases: 12. CDR3 size: 15 residues. The CDR3 reads CASSYSSQGVPGAFF. As DNA, the CDR3 is TGTGCCAGCAGTTACTCGAGCCAGGGGGTGCCAGGGGCTTTCTTT.

The chain links TRBV11-3 to TRBJ2-3; 10 nucleotides match TRBD1. The germline V gene has CDR1 SGHNT and CDR2 YENEEA. The CDR3 is 17 residues long. The V and J ends lost 4 bases and 2 bases, in that order; junction bases with no gene match: 9. The CDR3 loop is CASSSTKRQGATDTQYF. CDR3 in DNA: TGTGCCAGCAGCTCAACAAAAAGACAGGGGGCCACAGATACGCAGTATTTT.

The chain joins TRBV4-1 to TRBJ2-2; 8 bases map to TRBD1. V was pared by 1 base and J by 7 bases, with 5 bases of the junction left unmatched. The CDR3 is 15 residues long. CDR1 is MGHRA and CDR2 is YSYEKL in the germline V gene. CDR3 coding DNA: TGCGCCAGCAGCCAAGCGGACAGGGACGGCGGGGAGCTGTTTTTT. This sequence encodes CASSQADRDGGELFF.

J is TRBJ1-5 and V is TRBV4-1; D remains ambiguous. Trimming left V 1 base short and J 6 bases short, with 13 bases between. The germline V gene encodes CDR1 MGHRA and CDR2 YSYEKL. CDR3 length: 15 residues. CDR3 loop: CASSQGWAAGQPQHF. In nucleotides, the CDR3 is TGCGCCAGCAGCCAAGGTTGGGCCGCAGGTCAGCCCCAGCATTTT.

The chain employs TRBV4-1 and TRBJ2-6; D remains ambiguous. V was cut by 0 bases and J by 0 bases, with 12 bases left in between. CDR1 and CDR2 from the germline V gene are MGHRA and YSYEKL. This CDR3 is built from 18 residues. CDR3 protein: CASSQDRVAISGANVLTF. The CDR3 nucleotides are TGCGCCAGCAGCCAAGATCGGGTGGCCATCTCTGGGGCCAACGTCCTGACTTTC.

This rearrangement joins TRBV10-2 to TRBJ2-3; 8 bases align to TRBD2. CDR1 WSHSY and CDR2 SAAADI come from the germline V gene. The CDR3 sequence is 16 residues long. Trimming removed 0 bases from V and 5 bases from J; junction bases left unmatched: 7. CDR3 DNA: TGCGCCAGCAGTGAGTCGACGGGGGGGCAGGGAGATACGCAGTATTTT. Amino acid sequence: CASSESTGGQGDTQYF.

The gene calls are TRBV27 and TRBJ1-4; tentative D call: TRBD1 (5 bases). The CDR3 is 16 amino acids. V dropped 3 bases and J dropped 0 bases, with 11 bases sitting between them. Germline values: CDR1 MNHEY, CDR2 SMNVEV (reference sequence). CDR3 region: CASSLGRFATNEKLFF. Here the CDR3 DNA reads TGTGCCAGCAGTTTGGGGCGATTCGCAACTAATGAAAAACTGTTTTTT.

This chain links TRBV6-5 with TRBJ2-2, with 7 bases lining up with TRBD1. Trimming cost V 6 bases and J 2 bases; bases outside gene matches: 6. CDR3 size: 15 residues. Germline V CDR1 and CDR2: MNHEY, SVGAGI. The DNA for the CDR3 is TGTGCCAGCAGACCCGGGACAGATAACACCGGGGAGCTGTTTTTT. Translating it yields CASRPGTDNTGELFF.